These T cell receptor beta chains were read from a single sample in a study of early T cells in non-severe SARS-CoV-2 infection. TCRdb re-called the 5' RACE reads with MiXCR, one entry per CDR3 protein. The table lists almost 30,000 distinct CDR3 sequences, about 6% of them singletons. The sequencing input was whole blood. The receptors come from an adult who was a healthcare worker with PCR-confirmed SARS-CoV-2 infection or an uninfected control (not recorded which). Each CDR3 is given with its conserved first and last residue. A D gene is named only where the DNA matches it firmly. The size of a clone is reported for some rows only, either as once, few or many, or as a class for expanded clones.

clone_size cdr3_length j_call d_call v_call cdr3_aa cdr3_nt
few 12 TRBJ1-1 NA TRBV18 CATMVGGTEAFF TGTGCTACGATGGTAGGCGGCACTGAAGCTTTCTTT
many 13 TRBJ2-7 NA TRBV9 CASSVGADGEQYF TGTGCCAGCAGCGTAGGGGCCGACGGCGAGCAGTACTTC
NA 15 TRBJ2-7 NA TRBV7-8 CASSRGGGSENEQYF TGTGCCAGCAGCAGGGGGGGCGGGTCAGAGAACGAGCAGTACTTC
many 14 TRBJ2-1 NA TRBV20-1 CSARASVLLNEQFF TGCAGTGCTAGAGCCTCGGTTCTACTAAATGAGCAGTTCTTC
few 15 TRBJ2-2 NA TRBV27 CASSKGSWNTGELFF TGTGCCAGCAGTAAGGGCTCATGGAACACCGGGGAGCTGTTTTTT
many 12 TRBJ2-1 NA TRBV4-3 CASSQGGGARFF TGCGCCAGCAGCCAAGGAGGCGGGGCACGCTTCTTC
medium-sized 14 TRBJ2-2 NA TRBV7-2 CASSPDSNTGELFF TGTGCCAGCAGTCCCGACTCGAACACCGGGGAGCTGTTTTTT
NA 15 TRBJ2-1 TRBD1 TRBV19 CASQKMWTGVHEQFF TGTGCCAGTCAAAAGATGTGGACAGGGGTCCATGAGCAGTTCTTC
many 16 TRBJ1-5 TRBD1 TRBV28 CASSFLTGGLGQPQHF TGTGCCAGCAGCTTCCTGACAGGGGGCTTAGGGCAGCCCCAGCATTTT
many 15 TRBJ2-4 NA TRBV7-3 CASSGRDVAKNIQYF TGTGCCAGCAGCGGTCGTGACGTAGCCAAAAACATTCAGTACTTC
NA 14 TRBJ1-2 NA TRBV5-1 CASSLSRSNYGYTF TGCGCCAGCAGCTTGAGCAGGTCTAACTATGGCTACACCTTC
few 14 TRBJ2-5 NA TRBV14 CASSQVVASETQYF TGTGCCAGCAGCCAAGTCGTTGCTTCAGAGACCCAGTACTTC
many 13 TRBJ2-7 TRBD1 TRBV7-9 CASSRTGVYEQYF TGTGCCAGCAGTCGGACAGGGGTCTACGAGCAGTACTTC
many 13 TRBJ1-2 NA TRBV7-2 CASTIRGNYGYTF TGTGCCAGCACGATCAGGGGTAACTATGGCTACACCTTC
few 14 TRBJ2-2 TRBD1 TRBV6-6 CASSYNRGTGELFF TGTGCCAGCAGTTATAACAGGGGGACCGGGGAGCTGTTTTTT
many 13 TRBJ2-7 TRBD1 TRBV7-2 CASSLGTGQKQYF TGTGCCAGCAGCTTAGGTACGGGACAGAAGCAGTACTTC
many 16 TRBJ2-1 TRBD2 TRBV7-9 CASSAFPSGGVGEQFF TGTGCCAGCAGCGCCTTTCCAAGCGGGGGGGTCGGTGAGCAGTTCTTC
NA 13 TRBJ2-7 NA TRBV4-3 CASSQEASYEQYF TGCGCCAGCAGCCAAGAGGCCTCGTACGAGCAGTACTTC
many 14 TRBJ1-2 NA TRBV12-3/TRBV12-4 CASSLGGGFYGYTF TGTGCCAGCAGTTTAGGCGGTGGATTCTATGGCTACACCTTC
many 17 TRBJ2-5 TRBD2 TRBV27 CASRGTSGGMYQETQYF TGTGCCAGCAGAGGGACTAGCGGGGGCATGTACCAAGAGACCCAGTACTTC
NA 13 TRBJ1-2 NA TRBV28 CASSLVLAYGYTF TGTGCCAGCAGTCTAGTGCTAGCCTATGGCTACACCTTC
many 19 TRBJ2-7 NA TRBV5-1 CASSLGRSLTVTSFYEQYF TGCGCCAGCAGCTTGGGGCGAAGCCTGACAGTGACCAGTTTCTACGAGCAGTACTTC
many 16 TRBJ2-6 NA TRBV5-5 CASSPAGAFGANVLTF TGTGCCAGCAGCCCGGCGGGGGCGTTTGGGGCCAACGTCCTGACTTTC
many 19 TRBJ2-4 TRBD1 TRBV20-1 CSATERKGDRIIAKNIQYF TGCAGTGCTACTGAACGAAAGGGGGACAGAATAATAGCCAAAAACATTCAGTACTTC
many 15 TRBJ1-1 NA TRBV18 CASSPLGGSDTEAFF TGTGCCAGCTCACCGTTAGGGGGAAGCGACACTGAAGCTTTCTTT
few 15 TRBJ2-3 TRBD2 TRBV7-9 CASSLGAAGADTQYF TGTGCCAGCAGCTTAGGCGCTGCGGGGGCAGATACGCAGTATTTT
few 13 TRBJ2-7 NA TRBV29-1 CSVGWGKSYEQYF TGCAGCGTTGGTTGGGGAAAGTCCTACGAGCAGTACTTC
NA 13 TRBJ2-7 NA TRBV6-5 CASSPPGSNEQYF TGTGCCAGCAGCCCCCCGGGCAGTAACGAGCAGTACTTC
NA 16 TRBJ2-7 NA TRBV6-1 CASSEGKAAIPYEQYF TGTGCCAGCAGTGAAGGGAAGGCGGCAATTCCCTACGAGCAGTACTTC
many 17 TRBJ2-7 NA TRBV4-1 CASSQFEISALPYEQYF TGCGCCAGCAGCCAATTCGAAATAAGCGCCTTACCCTACGAGCAGTACTTC
many 10 TRBJ2-1 TRBD2 TRBV7-9 CASSGGLESF TGTGCCAGCAGCGGGGGACTAGAGTCCTTC
many 13 TRBJ1-1 NA TRBV29-1 CSVWGGGSPEAFF TGCAGCGTTTGGGGGGGCGGGAGTCCTGAAGCTTTCTTT
few 14 TRBJ1-2 NA TRBV7-9 CASSLETGLFGYTF TGTGCCAGCAGCTTAGAGACAGGTCTATTCGGCTACACCTTC
many 15 TRBJ1-4 NA TRBV7-8 CASSLAWQGGEKLFF TGTGCCAGCAGCTTAGCGTGGCAGGGAGGGGAAAAACTGTTTTTT
many 14 TRBJ2-3 NA TRBV7-9 CASSRLGVTDTQYF TGTGCCAGCAGCCGCCTTGGGGTTACAGATACGCAGTATTTT
many 18 TRBJ2-7 NA TRBV3-2 CASSQDKLWTDRAYEQYF TGTGCCAGCAGCCAAGATAAGTTGTGGACGGACCGAGCCTACGAGCAGTACTTC
many 15 TRBJ1-2 NA TRBV29-1 CSVEDLKVDSSGYTF TGCAGCGTTGAAGATCTTAAGGTTGACTCGAGTGGCTACACCTTC
NA 14 TRBJ2-7 NA TRBV5-1 CASSVGLGPYEQYF TGCGCCAGCAGCGTTGGCCTCGGCCCCTACGAGCAGTACTTC
few 15 TRBJ2-7 TRBD1 TRBV28 CASSGTGIPPYEQYF TGTGCCAGTTCCGGGACAGGGATCCCCCCTTACGAGCAGTACTTC
many 15 TRBJ1-4 NA TRBV14 CASSQAQGLAEKLFF TGTGCCAGCAGCCAAGCTCAGGGTTTGGCTGAAAAACTGTTTTTT
NA 14 TRBJ2-2 TRBD1 TRBV4-3 CASSLGQGLGELFF TGCGCCAGCAGCCTTGGACAGGGGCTCGGGGAGCTGTTTTTT
few 15 TRBJ2-5 TRBD2 TRBV7-7 CASSTQLAGPETQYF TGTGCTAGCAGCACCCAATTAGCGGGGCCAGAGACCCAGTACTTC
many 17 TRBJ1-5 NA TRBV19 CASTMMAGTAKPQPQHF TGTGCCAGTACTATGATGGCTGGGACGGCCAAGCCTCAGCCCCAGCATTTT
many 15 TRBJ1-2 TRBD1 TRBV19 CASSVDRVPGYGYTF TGTGCCAGTAGTGTCGACAGGGTTCCCGGGTATGGCTACACCTTC
many 14 TRBJ2-7 NA TRBV5-1 CASSPQTGTYEQYF TGCGCCAGCAGCCCCCAGACAGGAACCTACGAGCAGTACTTC
many 15 TRBJ2-5 NA TRBV4-3 CASSQETGRQETQYF TGCGCCAGCAGCCAAGAAACGGGGAGGCAAGAGACCCAGTACTTC
many 14 TRBJ2-7 NA TRBV27 CASSLAGHGYEQYF TGTGCCAGCAGTCTCGCAGGGCACGGCTACGAGCAGTACTTC
many 13 TRBJ2-5 NA TRBV15 CATSTGLKETQYF TGTGCCACCAGCACGGGACTGAAAGAGACCCAGTACTTC